The present TCR beta chain was sequenced within a study of T cells expressing NK-cell markers (dated by TCRdb to the early 2020s). About the investigation overall: In sorted CD3+CD56+NKG2C+, CD3+CD56+NKG2C- and CD3+CD56-NKG2C+ T-cell subsets from several donors, TCR beta-chain repertoires were profiled. Sequencing of the libraries produced 2 x 150 bp reads on Illumina HiSeq 2000/2500, MiSeq or NextSeq. Among the eight sequenced donors, seven were HCMV-seropositive and one was HCMV-seronegative. All eight donors whose samples were sequenced were randomly selected healthy volunteers, three of them men and five women. The investigation overall reported the following: It remained unclear whether the expanded NKG2C-expressing T cell clones were specific for HCMV antigens. In more than five donors, the dominant CD3+CD56+NKG2C+ clonotypes were found to rank among the top 10 CD8+ clonotypes and to make up about 1.0-7.5% of CD8+ T cells. Those dominant clonotypes were again the most abundant among CD3+CD56-NKG2C+ cells in four donors, at about 28.3-60.1%.

HCMV-specific IgG was detected in serum with a commercial ELISA kit to determine HCMV serostatus. Peripheral blood mononuclear cells were isolated from blood by Ficoll density gradient centrifugation. TCRdb names Illumina HiSeq 2000 as the instrument used. TCR beta cDNA libraries were prepared using 5'RACE template switching, which introduced a universal primer site and unique molecular identifiers. Priming for cDNA synthesis came from the TCR beta constant segment, and two successive PCR amplification steps followed. The study's own analysis went as follows. MIGEC handled demultiplexing of the reads and grouping by UMI, while MiTCR was used to assemble and quantify clonotypes. To exclude erroneous sequences, only TCR cDNA sequences supported by at least two reads were retained. Downstream repertoire analysis used the tcR package, and clonotypes were matched across fractions by CDR3 nucleotide sequence plus V segment. VDJmatch was used to annotate antigen specificity against VDJdb, with one amino acid substitution allowed in CDR3. Through TCRdb reprocessing, the reads give one entry per CDR3 protein sequence; DNA is omitted. TCRdb, not the original authors, processed these V and J calls. The sample table holds about 170,000 distinct CDR3 sequences. The ten largest clones add up to just over 20% of the sample.

Taken from the germline V gene, the CDR1 and CDR2 loops are SGHDT and YYEEEE. From the cysteine up to the phenylalanine, the CDR3 has a length of 14 residues. The protein alone is recorded here. Concerning this clonotype itself: The antigen it binds to is not known.

Recombination linked TRBV5-6 to TRBJ1-2. Sequenced input: blood T cells: a sorted CD56 or NKG2C T cell subset, CD4+ or CD8+ T cells, or bulk PBMC T cells (not recorded which). This TCR was recovered from a man between 18 and 69 years old in good health. The CDR3 has the sequence CASSHQRSAYGYTF. Beyond the CDR3, the reference TRBV5-6 and TRBJ1-2 genes provide the residues; the full variable domain reads: DAGVTQSPTHLIKTRGQQVTLRCSPKSGHDTVSWYQQALGQGPQFIFQYYEEEERQRGNFPDRFSGHQFPNYSSELNVNALLLGDSALYLCASSHQRSAYGYTFGSGTRLTVV.